This T cell receptor (beta chain) was recovered during a study of immune evolution from preneoplasia to lung adenocarcinoma. Points from the study as a whole: Clonality was highest in normal lung, lower in later-stage lesions apparently.

Germline V CDR1 and CDR2: SGDLS, YYNGEE. This CDR3 contains 15 residues. With 3 bases clipped from V and 4 bases from J, the junction kept 6 bases outside the gene matches. In regard to this clone: The antigen is not known.

Measured with immunoSEQ multiplex PCR; TCRdb has only the in-frame clones, and not every one. The table records about 4,100 clones, around 82% of them present only once. This chain connects TRBV9 to TRBJ1-3, with 8 bases identical to TRBD1. The sequenced material came from FFPE invasive lung adenocarcinoma tissue. The sequence derives from a person aged 70 to 85 with invasive lung adenocarcinoma. Some clones in this sample may be carry-over from other donors' samples. The CDR3 loop is CASSGAGTGGNTIYF. For the CDR3, the DNA is TGTGCCAGCAGCGGAGCCGGGACAGGAGGAAACACCATATATTTT.